This TCR beta chain was recorded in a study of T cell responses to AZD1222 COVID-19 vaccine. The germline CDR1 and CDR2 sequences are DFQATT and SNEGSKA (reference sequence). The V gene lost 3 bases and the J gene lost 11 bases, with 11 bases spanning the gap. CDR3 length: 11 amino acids. The repertoire was sequenced with immunoSEQ multiplex PCR; TCRdb's copy has only in-frame clones and lacks some. This table holds 150,000 to 200,000 clones, just over 85% found once. The J gene is TRBJ1-5, the V gene TRBV20-1; no firm D call. The material was peripheral blood, obtained 28 days after the second AZD1222 dose. The sequence derives from an adult who received the AZD1222 COVID-19 vaccine. CDR3 nucleotides: TGCAGTGCTAGCTGGCCAAAAGCCCAGCATTTT. Amino acid sequence: CSASWPKAQHF.